This T cell receptor beta chain was sequenced during a study of T-cell memory formation after mild COVID-19. Study information: The two donors had largely donor-specific TCR clusters.

This clonotype has only a few counts. Its antigen is as yet unknown. Study outcomes and limitations: Cross-reactive memory appears to have joined, as suggested by some responding clones showing up in pre-infection memory. Confirmation of SARS-CoV-2 specificity was lacking for second-wave clones peaking day 37.

TCRdb called the 5' RACE reads again in MiXCR, with one record for every CDR3 protein. The table shows about 290,000 distinct CDR3 sequences, with roughly 15% occurring only once. The CDR3 is 16 residues long. The germline V and J ends were trimmed by 5 bases and 6 bases, with 20 bases remaining between them. Looked up from germline, CDR1 is SEHNR and CDR2 is FQNEAQ (reference sequence). Input material: PBMCs or a T cell subset sorted from them (not recorded which). The V and J genes are TRBV7-9 and TRBJ2-1; possible D gene TRBD2, 5 bases. This clonotype was obtained from a man in his late teens or twenties who had mild COVID-19 (a few samples of this study predate the infection). Cell type and time point are not known. CDR3 nucleotide sequence: TGTGCCAGCAGCCCTCGCCGGGGTTCGGTGGCCAATGAGCAGTTCTTC. Amino acid sequence: CASSPRRGSVANEQFF. Drawing the rest from reference TRBV7-9 and TRBJ2-1, the complete variable domain is DTGVSQNPRHKITKRGQNVTFRCDPISEHNRLYWYRQTLGQGPEFLTYFQNEAQLEKSRLLSDRFSAERPKGSFSTLEIQRTEQGDSAMYLCASSPRRGSVANEQFFGPGTRLTVL.